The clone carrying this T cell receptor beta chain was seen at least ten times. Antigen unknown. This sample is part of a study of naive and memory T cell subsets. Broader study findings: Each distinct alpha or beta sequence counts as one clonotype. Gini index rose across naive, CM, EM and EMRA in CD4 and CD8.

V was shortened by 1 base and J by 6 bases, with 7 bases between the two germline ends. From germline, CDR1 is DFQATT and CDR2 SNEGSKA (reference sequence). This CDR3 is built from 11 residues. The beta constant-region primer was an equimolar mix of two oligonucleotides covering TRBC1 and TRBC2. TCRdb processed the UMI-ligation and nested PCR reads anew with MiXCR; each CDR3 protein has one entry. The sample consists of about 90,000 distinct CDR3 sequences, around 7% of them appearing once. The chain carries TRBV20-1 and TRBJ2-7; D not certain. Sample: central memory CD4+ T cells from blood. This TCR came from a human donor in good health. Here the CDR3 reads CSARGPREQYF. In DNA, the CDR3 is TGCAGTGCTAGAGGGCCCCGCGAGCAGTACTTC.